The 20 T cell receptor beta chains in this list originate from one sample, sequenced in a study of cytomegalovirus exposure and HLA in healthy donors. PCR involved 60 Vbeta and 13 Jbeta primers. Sequencing used immunoSEQ multiplex PCR; TCRdb keeps in-frame clones, though not all of them. The sample has about 140,000 clones, approximately 73% seen once. The sequencing sample was made of PBMCs. These receptors originate from a woman between 40 and 50 years old in good health and CMV-seronegative.

This clone was recorded a few times. This chain uses TRBV2 with TRBJ2-3; 10 positions agree with TRBD2. Losses at the gene ends were 6 bases for V and 1 base for J; bases not matched to a gene: 7. The CDR3 has 16 amino acids. CDR1 and CDR2 (germline): SNHLY, FYNNEI. CDR3 region: CASSRLTSGGTDTQYF. As DNA, the CDR3 is TGTGCCAGCAGCCGCCTCACTAGCGGGGGCACAGATACGCAGTATTTT.

Comments on this clone: Sequence at one end of the junction differs from germline and may be a read error. The rearrangement uses TRBV7-7 and TRBJ2-2, with 8 bases matching TRBD1. The CDR3 has 16 residues. CDR1 and CDR2 (germline): SSHAT, FNYEAQ (reference sequence). For the CDR3, the DNA is TGTGCTAGCAGCCCCCCCGGGACAGGGAACACCGGGGAGCTGTTTTTT. Amino acids: CASSPPGTGNTGELFF. The full variable domain, its missing parts supplied by reference TRBV7-7 and TRBJ2-2, is GAGVSQSPRYKVTKRGQDVTLRCDPISSHATLYWYQQALGQGPEFLTYFNYEAQPDKSGLPSDRFSAERPEGSISTLTIQRTEQRDSAMYRCASSPPGTGNTGELFFGEGSRLTVL.

V is TRBV28 and J is TRBJ2-3; D is perhaps TRBD1 (5 bases). CDR3 length: 15 residues. The germline V and J ends were trimmed by 7 bases and 2 bases, with 16 bases remaining between them. Germline lookup yields CDR1 MDHEN and CDR2 SYDVKM. For the CDR3, the DNA is TGTGCCAGCACCGATAGGGGCAGTTACACAGATACGCAGTATTTT. This gives the protein CASTDRGSYTDTQYF. The full variable domain, rest sourced from reference TRBV28 and TRBJ2-3, is DVKVTQSSRYLVKRTGEKVFLECVQDMDHENMFWYRQDPGLGLRLIYFSYDVKMKEKGDIPEGYSVSREKKERFSLILESASTNQTSMYLCASTDRGSYTDTQYFGPGTRLTVL.

The chain links TRBV6-1 to TRBJ1-2, with D possibly TRBD1 on 6 matching bases. The CDR3 loop spans 14 amino acids. Per germline, CDR1 MNHNS and CDR2 SASEGT. Trimming took off 1 base at V and 6 bases at J, with 12 bases between the two ends. CDR3 loop: CASSEVWAGDGYTF. The DNA for the CDR3 is TGTGCCAGCAGTGAAGTGTGGGCAGGGGATGGCTACACCTTC.

V and J are TRBV19 and TRBJ1-5, with a weak D call TRBD1 (5 bases). CDR3 length equals 12 residues. Looked up from germline, CDR1 is LNHDA and CDR2 is SQIVND (reference sequence). Deletions cut 3 bases from V and 5 bases from J, with 5 bases between. The CDR3 protein is CASSMTDQPQHF. The CDR3 DNA reads as TGTGCCAGTAGTATGACAGATCAGCCCCAGCATTTT.

The sample holds a few counts of this clone. V is TRBV2 and J is TRBJ1-5; 7 nucleotides line up with TRBD1. This CDR3 comprises 14 residues. V shed 7 bases, J shed 1 base, and the junction held 4 bases outside the gene matches. Germline loops: CDR1 SNHLY, CDR2 FYNNEI. CDR3 in DNA: TGTGCCAGCACCTTGGACAGGAGCAATCAGCCCCAGCATTTT. Protein product: CASTLDRSNQPQHF. Together with reference TRBV2 and TRBJ1-5, the CDR3 gives the full variable domain: EPEVTQTPSHQVTQMGQEVILRCVPISNHLYFYWYRQILGQKVEFLVSFYNNEISEKSEIFDDQFSVERPDGSNFTLKIRSTKLEDSAMYFCASTLDRSNQPQHFGDGTRLSIL.

The chain uses TRBV5-4 and TRBJ2-7, with 10 bases matching TRBD1. V was clipped by 3 bases and J by 3 bases; unmatched bases: 6. The CDR3 runs 15 residues. The germline V gene encodes CDR1 SGHNT and CDR2 YYREEE (reference sequence). As DNA, the CDR3 is TGTGCCAGCAGCTCCAGAGACAGGGGGCTCTACGAGCAGTACTTC. This sequence encodes CASSSRDRGLYEQYF.

Remarks on this clone: This sample also contains other DNA sequences that code for the same CDR3. The gene calls are TRBV5-1 and TRBJ1-1; 12 bases are a match to TRBD1. Losses at the gene ends were 4 bases for V and 5 bases for J; bases not matched to a gene: 9. Germline V lookup: CDR1 SGHRS, CDR2 YFSETQ. The CDR3 sequence is 16 residues long. The CDR3 protein is CASSPGTGGAGTEAFF. For the CDR3, the DNA is TGCGCCAGCAGCCCTGGGACAGGGGGCGCAGGAACTGAAGCTTTCTTT. The entire variable domain, with the rest obtained from reference TRBV5-1 and TRBJ1-1, is as follows: KAGVTQTPRYLIKTRGQQVTLSCSPISGHRSVSWYQQTPGQGLQFLFEYFSETQRNKGNFPGRFSGRQFSNSRSEMNVSTLELGDSALYLCASSPGTGGAGTEAFFGQGTRLTVV.

The genes are TRBV11-2 and TRBJ1-2; D ambiguous. Per germline, CDR1 SGHAT and CDR2 FQNNGV. This CDR3 is built from 18 residues. Trimming removed 2 bases from V and 6 bases from J, with 25 bases in between. The CDR3 nucleotides are TGTGCCAGCAGCTTACGCCCTGACAACTCTTACCCCAAGGATGGCTACACCTTC. It codes for CASSLRPDNSYPKDGYTF.

This clone was detected only once. This sequence joins TRBV10-3 and TRBJ2-1; 9 nucleotides match TRBD1. The CDR3 has 15 amino acids. Germline CDR1 and CDR2: ENHRY and SYGVKD. J lost 2 bases, V lost 3 bases, and 2 bases had no gene match. CDR3 DNA: TGTGCCATCAGTGATTGGGACAGGGCCTACAATGAGCAGTTCTTC. This translates into CAISDWDRAYNEQFF.

This chain uses TRBV29-1 with TRBJ1-1, with D possibly being TRBD1 (6 bases). The germline CDR1 and CDR2 sequences are SQVTM and ANQGSEA. V gave up 7 bases and J gave up 7 bases, with 10 bases separating them. The CDR3 sequence is 10 residues long. CDR3 in DNA: TGCAGCGCCTTCAGGGGTGAAGCTTTCTTT. Its protein is CSAFRGEAFF.

V is TRBV7-3 and J is TRBJ1-1; the D gene is possibly TRBD1 (5 bases). The V and J ends lost 5 bases and 3 bases respectively, with 10 bases between them. Germline CDR1 reads SGHTA; CDR2 reads FQGTGA. CDR3 size: 13 residues. The CDR3 DNA reads TGTGCCAGCAGCCAAGACAGAGACACTGAAGCTTTCTTT. Translation gives CASSQDRDTEAFF. The full variable domain, its missing parts supplied by reference TRBV7-3 and TRBJ1-1, is GAGVSQTPSNKVTEKGKYVELRCDPISGHTALYWYRQSLGQGPEFLIYFQGTGAADDSGLPNDRFFAVRPEGSVSTLKIQRTERGDSAVYLCASSQDRDTEAFFGQGTRLTVV.

The chain recombines TRBV2 with TRBJ1-2; no definite D call. Germline V gives CDR1 SNHLY, CDR2 FYNNEI. V lost 0 bases and J lost 8, with 10 bases in between. This CDR3 contains 13 residues. CDR3 DNA sequence: TGTGCCAGCAGTGAAGCCGTCAGGATCGGCTACACCTTC. Translated, it gives CASSEAVRIGYTF.

This clone was detected only a few times. The chain recombines TRBV5-6 with TRBJ1-4; 7 bases agree with TRBD1. After removal of 1 base from V and 4 bases from J, the junction contained 4 bases not matched to a gene. The germline V gene encodes CDR1 SGHDT and CDR2 YYEEEE. The CDR3 totals 15 residues. CDR3 region: CASSLIDRDNEKLFF. CDR3 sequence (DNA): TGTGCCAGCAGCTTGATCGACAGGGATAATGAAAAACTGTTTTTT.

This clone was found a few times. CDR3 sequence reads: CASSLRLNNYGYTF. As DNA, the CDR3 is TGTGCCAGCAGCTTGAGACTGAACAACTATGGCTACACCTTC. The chain links TRBV5-6 to TRBJ1-2; D is uncertain. Germline assignment: CDR1 SGHDT and CDR2 YYEEEE. The CDR3 is made up of 14 amino acids. V lost 1 base and J 2 bases, leaving 9 bases between the germline ends.

The V call is TRBV4-1, the J call TRBJ2-1, with D unresolved. This CDR3 comprises 14 residues. V dropped 0 bases and J dropped 5 bases, with 8 bases sitting between them. CDR1 is MGHRA and CDR2 is YSYEKL in the germline V gene. The CDR3 coding sequence is TGCGCCAGCAGCCAAGACTGGCGGAACAATGAGCAGTTCTTC. Its translation is CASSQDWRNNEQFF.

The rearrangement uses TRBV19 and TRBJ2-4; tentatively, D is TRBD2 (7 bases). Germline CDR1 LNHDA, CDR2 SQIVND (reference sequence). V lost 7 bases to trimming and J lost 9 bases, with 16 bases between them. The CDR3 sequence is 13 residues long. The CDR3 region has the DNA TGTGCCAGTAACGAGGGGGGGGTGGGCATTCAGTACTTC. This translates into CASNEGGVGIQYF. The full variable domain, with the rest looked up from reference TRBV19 and TRBJ2-4, is DGGITQSPKYLFRKEGQNVTLSCEQNLNHDAMYWYRQDPGQGLRLIYYSQIVNDFQKGDIAEGYSVSREKKESFPLTVTSAQKNPTAFYLCASNEGGVGIQYFGAGTRLSVL.

V and J are TRBV5-4 and TRBJ2-5; unclear D gene. The closer fit of TRBJ2-7 to the DNA end suggests the J call may be wrong. The CDR3 is made up of 15 amino acids. Germline V gene data show CDR1 as SGHNT and CDR2 as YYREEE (reference sequence). CDR3 coding DNA: TGTGCCAGCAGCTTGGGACTTTCAGTCTCCTACGAGCAGTACTTC. Its translation is CASSLGLSVSYEQYF.

Worth noting for this clone: At one boundary the junction diverges from the germline segment, which might be a read error. V and J are TRBV7-7 and TRBJ2-6, with D possibly TRBD1 on 6 matching bases. The CDR3 runs to 17 residues. Germline assignment: CDR1 SSHAT and CDR2 FNYEAQ (reference sequence). CDR3 DNA sequence: TGTGCTAGCAGCTTAAGACAGGTGAGCTCTGGGGCCAACGTCCTGACTTTC. It yields the protein CASSLRQVSSGANVLTF. The full variable domain, rest sourced from reference TRBV7-7 and TRBJ2-6, is GAGVSQSPRYKVTKRGQDVTLRCDPISSHATLYWYQQALGQGPEFLTYFNYEAQPDKSGLPSDRFSAERPEGSISTLTIQRTEQRDSAMYRCASSLRQVSSGANVLTFGAGSRLTVL.

This clone has a handful of counts. This sequence joins TRBV19 and TRBJ2-5; TRBD2 matches at 13 bases. This CDR3 comprises 16 residues. Germline V lookup: CDR1 LNHDA, CDR2 SQIVND (reference sequence). V shed 5 bases, J shed 4 bases, and the junction held 7 bases outside the gene matches. The CDR3, as DNA: TGTGCCAGTAGTTCGGGACTAGCGGGGCCGGGAGAGACCCAGTACTTC. Protein: CASSSGLAGPGETQYF.